A single sample is the source of the 30 T cell receptor beta chains below, sequenced in a study of cytomegalovirus exposure and HLA in healthy donors. Primers: 60 Vbeta forward and 13 Jbeta reverse. TCRdb keeps only in-frame clones here, not all; method: immunoSEQ multiplex PCR. This table holds about 190,000 clones, 70% to 75% found once. The source material was PBMCs. These receptors were collected from a woman aged 25 to 39 in good health and CMV-seropositive.

This clone was counted between two and nine times. V gene TRBV6-5 combines with J gene TRBJ2-2; tentative D call: TRBD2 (6 bases). V was clipped by 4 bases and J by 5 bases, with 8 bases between them. The germline V gene encodes CDR1 MNHEY and CDR2 SVGAGI. The length of the CDR3 is 13 residues. CDR3 DNA: TGTGCCAGCAGTTTTGGAGGGACCGGGGAGCTGTTTTTT. Translating it yields CASSFGGTGELFF.

This clone was counted a few times. The J gene is TRBJ1-1, the V gene TRBV6-6; D is possibly TRBD1 (6 bases). The germline V gene encodes CDR1 MNHNY and CDR2 SVGAGI (reference sequence). CDR3 size: 13 residues. The V gene lost 7 bases and the J gene lost 7 bases, with 16 bases spanning the gap. The CDR3 DNA reads as TGTGCCAGCACTAGCGGGGGGCGGATTGAAGCTTTCTTT. Encoded protein: CASTSGGRIEAFF.

In this sample, this clone turned up a few times. The chain carries TRBV5-1 and TRBJ2-1, with TRBD2 matching 7 bases. The CDR3 totals 15 residues. Germline assignment: CDR1 SGHRS and CDR2 YFSETQ. With V trimmed by 4 bases and J by 5 bases, 9 bases remained unmatched. The CDR3 DNA reads as TGCGCCAGCAGCCCAGCGGGAAGGCGGGACAATGAGCAGTTCTTC. Its protein is CASSPAGRRDNEQFF.

Turning to this clone: One end of the junction fails to match germline, which may point to a read error. The V and J genes are TRBV7-9 and TRBJ2-1, with D possibly matching TRBD1 (6 bases). Germline-derived CDR1 and CDR2 are SEHNR and FQNEAQ (reference sequence). CDR3 size: 12 residues. CDR3 loop: CSSSSTGSIEFF. CDR3 nucleotides: TGTTCCAGCAGTTCCACAGGGTCTATTGAGTTCTTC.

This sequence joins TRBV7-9 and TRBJ2-7; 8 bases map to TRBD1. This CDR3 is 14 amino acids long. Germline V lookup: CDR1 SEHNR, CDR2 FQNEAQ (reference sequence). The trim removed 0 bases at V and 3 bases at J, leaving 1 base unmatched. CDR3 sequence: CASSLAGTGYEQYF. The CDR3 nucleotides are TGTGCCAGCAGCTTAGCGGGGACAGGCTACGAGCAGTACTTC.

The chain couples TRBV5-4 to TRBJ2-1; TRBD2 agrees at 8 bases. V gave up 4 bases and J gave up 9 bases; unmatched junction bases: 12. CDR1 and CDR2 from the germline V gene are SGHNT and YYREEE (reference sequence). The CDR3 runs to 15 residues. The CDR3 here is CASSLAERGFSEQFF. The CDR3 coding sequence is TGTGCCAGCAGCCTCGCGGAGCGGGGGTTCAGTGAGCAGTTCTTC.

V is TRBV27 and J is TRBJ1-2; possibly TRBD1 for D (6 bases). The CDR3 covers 14 residues. Trimming removed 2 bases from V and 4 bases from J, with 11 bases in between. The germline gives CDR1 MNHEY, CDR2 SMNVEV (reference sequence). The CDR3 here is CASSLTGIPYGYTF. CDR3 DNA: TGTGCCAGCAGTTTAACAGGGATTCCCTATGGCTACACCTTC.

This clone was observed once. The chain is built from TRBV11-2 and TRBJ1-1, with D unclear. Germline V CDR1 and CDR2: SGHAT, FQNNGV. The CDR3 length is 12 residues. Trimming shortened V by 3 bases and J by 4 bases, and 6 bases separated the two germline ends. The CDR3 DNA is TGTGCCAGCAGCTTCGGGAGCACTGAAGCTTTCTTT. Translated: CASSFGSTEAFF.

J is TRBJ1-2 and V is TRBV7-7; D uncertain. CDR3 length equals 11 residues. Germline CDR1 is SSHAT and CDR2 is FNYEAQ (reference sequence). Trimming shortened V by 5 bases and J by 10 bases, and 11 bases separated the two germline ends. This CDR3 is CASSRSQFYTF. The DNA for the CDR3 is TGTGCCAGCAGCCGGTCTCAATTCTACACCTTC.

CDR3 sequence reads: CASSPDRGNTEAFF. The DNA of the CDR3 is TGTGCCAGCAGTCCTGACAGGGGGAACACTGAAGCTTTCTTT. V is TRBV28 and J is TRBJ1-1; TRBD1 matches at 8 bases. The CDR3 loop spans 14 amino acids. Germline-derived CDR1 and CDR2 are MDHEN and SYDVKM. Losses at the gene ends were 5 bases for V and 1 base for J; bases not matched to a gene: 3.

This chain uses TRBV19 with TRBJ2-7; 9 bases fit TRBD2. The J segment lost 2 bases and the V segment lost 7 bases, leaving 9 bases of the junction unmatched. Germline V gives CDR1 LNHDA, CDR2 SQIVND (reference sequence). The CDR3 length is 15 residues. In DNA, the CDR3 is TGTGCCAGTAAGAATAGCGGGAGCCCCACCTACGAGCAGTACTTC. This sequence encodes CASKNSGSPTYEQYF.

V is TRBV5-1 and J is TRBJ2-1, with 11 bases identical to TRBD2. The CDR3 is made up of 18 amino acids. Germline trimming cut 2 bases from V and 8 bases from J; bases unmatched to any gene: 15. The germline CDR1 and CDR2 sequences are SGHRS and YFSETQ. Written as DNA, the CDR3 is TGCGCCAGCAGCTTAGGCCTAGCGGGAGGAAGGAATATCGATGAGCAGTTCTTC. Encoded protein: CASSLGLAGGRNIDEQFF.

This chain joins TRBV7-2 and TRBJ2-5, with D perhaps TRBD1 (6 bases). Germline V gene lookup returns CDR1 SGHTA and CDR2 FQGNSA. The CDR3 totals 16 residues. V was clipped by 5 bases and J by 5 bases, with 21 bases between them. For the CDR3, the DNA is TGTGCCAGCAGCCCGCAAACAGGGAACCCGCGGGAGACCCAGTACTTC. Amino acid sequence: CASSPQTGNPRETQYF.

The table lists this clone with a few counts. This sequence joins TRBV11-2 and TRBJ2-7, with D perhaps matching TRBD1 (6 bases). Trimming took off 4 bases at V and 4 bases at J, with 8 bases between the two ends. This CDR3 is built from 12 residues. CDR1 and CDR2 from the germline V gene are SGHAT and FQNNGV. CDR3 residues: CASSSDRYEQYF. In DNA, the CDR3 is TGTGCCAGCAGCTCCGACAGGTACGAGCAGTACTTC.

V usage is TRBV29-1 and J usage is TRBJ1-5; TRBD1 agrees at 10 bases. V was pared by 6 bases and J by 4 bases, with 6 bases of the junction left unmatched. The CDR3 sequence is 14 residues long. Germline loops: CDR1 SQVTM, CDR2 ANQGSEA. The CDR3 DNA reads as TGCAGCGTCGTGCTGGGACAGGGGAATCAGCCCCAGCATTTT. As protein: CSVVLGQGNQPQHF.

The CDR3 is CASSQEIAGGVDTQYF. The DNA for the CDR3 is TGTGCCAGCAGCCAAGAAATAGCGGGAGGGGTAGATACGCAGTATTTT. The chain combines TRBV4-2 with TRBJ2-3; 11 nucleotides align to TRBD2. Germline loops: CDR1 LGHNA, CDR2 YNFKEQ. This CDR3 has 16 amino acids. Germline trimming cut 0 bases from V and 5 bases from J; bases unmatched to any gene: 4.

Regarding this clone: Sequence at one end of the junction differs from germline and may be a read error. Other DNA sequences from this sample encode an identical CDR3 as well. The chain recombines TRBV6-5 with TRBJ2-7, with TRBD1 matching 11 bases. This CDR3 is built from 15 residues. Germline V CDR1 and CDR2: MNHEY, SVGAGI. The CDR3 here is CASSGRTGGYSEQYF. The CDR3 DNA reads as TGCGCCAGCAGTGGACGGACAGGGGGCTATAGCGAGCAGTACTTC.

The chain is built from TRBV6-5 and TRBJ2-2, with 11 positions matching TRBD2. Germline V gives CDR1 MNHEY, CDR2 SVGAGI. The V segment lost 8 bases and the J segment 4 bases; nucleotides outside the gene matches: 6. This CDR3 spans 15 amino acids. The CDR3 coding sequence is TGTGCCAGCGGGACTAGCGGCGGGGTCACCGGGGAGCTGTTTTTT. Encoded protein: CASGTSGGVTGELFF.

V and J are TRBV5-6 and TRBJ1-2, with D possibly TRBD1 on 5 matching bases. V lost 0 bases to trimming and J lost 8 bases, with 11 bases between them. CDR3 size: 13 residues. The germline V gene has CDR1 SGHDT and CDR2 YYEEEE. In DNA form, the CDR3 reads TGTGCCAGCAGCTTGGCCGGGGGATCAGGCTACACCTTC. Translated: CASSLAGGSGYTF.

The genes are TRBV6-5 and TRBJ2-1; possible D gene TRBD2, 6 bases. The CDR3 runs 16 residues. The germline CDR1 and CDR2 sequences are MNHEY and SVGAGI. Trimming cost V 2 bases and J 7 bases, with 18 bases left between them. CDR3 in DNA: TGTGCCAGCAGTTACCGGCCCTTGCTAGCGCTTAATGAGCAGTTCTTC. Translating gives CASSYRPLLALNEQFF.

The CDR3 DNA follows: TGTGCCAGCAGCGTAGCAGGGGCGGACACTGAAGCTTTCTTT. Translation: CASSVAGADTEAFF. The chain links TRBV9 to TRBJ1-1; D might be TRBD1 (6 bases). This CDR3 contains 14 residues. Trimming removed 0 bases from V and 3 bases from J, with 9 bases in between. Per germline, CDR1 SGDLS and CDR2 YYNGEE.

This chain connects TRBV18 to TRBJ1-2, with TRBD1 as a possible D gene (6 bases). V dropped 4 bases and J dropped 2 bases, with 11 bases sitting between them. The CDR3 sequence is 14 residues long. Looked up from germline, CDR1 is KGHSH and CDR2 is LQKENI. The CDR3 DNA is TGTGCCAGCTCACTACAGGGTCCCAACTATGGCTACACCTTC. It encodes CASSLQGPNYGYTF.

This chain links TRBV5-6 with TRBJ2-5, with D tentatively TRBD1 (6 bases). CDR1 SGHDT and CDR2 YYEEEE come from the germline V gene. The CDR3 runs to 13 residues. Trimming removed 4 bases at V and 7 bases at J, with 14 bases between. CDR3 sequence: CASSRDRPGTQYF. The CDR3 region has the DNA TGTGCCAGCAGCAGAGACAGGCCAGGGACCCAGTACTTC.

The V gene is TRBV4-2, the J gene TRBJ1-2, with D tentatively TRBD1 (6 bases). The germline V gene encodes CDR1 LGHNA and CDR2 YNFKEQ. This CDR3 region has 14 residues. The V and J ends lost 4 bases and 4 bases respectively, with 13 bases between them. CDR3 sequence (DNA): TGTGCCAGCAGCCCCCGGGACACCGCCTATGGCTACACCTTC. Translated, it gives CASSPRDTAYGYTF.

The chain employs TRBV5-8 and TRBJ1-1; D not certain. V gave up 3 bases and J gave up 7 bases, with 7 bases separating them. This CDR3 region has 11 residues. Germline CDR1 reads SGHTS; CDR2 reads YDEGEE. The CDR3 is CASSSPVEAFF. The CDR3 DNA sequence: TGTGCCAGCAGCTCCCCCGTTGAAGCTTTCTTT.

The CDR3 here is CASSASPVYEQYF. The CDR3 region has the DNA TGTGCCAGCAGCGCCTCGCCGGTGTACGAGCAGTACTTC. This chain connects TRBV28 to TRBJ2-7, with unresolved D. Germline lookup yields CDR1 MDHEN and CDR2 SYDVKM. This CDR3 has 13 amino acids. The V gene lost 6 bases and the J gene lost 4 bases, with 13 bases spanning the gap. The variable domain in full, completed from reference TRBV28 and TRBJ2-7, reads DVKVTQSSRYLVKRTGEKVFLECVQDMDHENMFWYRQDPGLGLRLIYFSYDVKMKEKGDIPEGYSVSREKKERFSLILESASTNQTSMYLCASSASPVYEQYFGPGTRLTVT.

The chain couples TRBV6-5 to TRBJ2-3; 7 nucleotides agree with TRBD2. Germline-derived CDR1 and CDR2 are MNHEY and SVGAGI. The CDR3 contains 14 residues. J lost 4 bases, V lost 7 bases, and 8 bases had no gene match. The CDR3 DNA follows: TGTGCCAGCAAGAAGACCGGGGGGTCAGATACGCAGTATTTT. Translating gives CASKKTGGSDTQYF.

This clone was seen only once. The J gene is TRBJ2-7, the V gene TRBV28, with 8 bases aligning to TRBD1. The CDR3 totals 16 residues. Germline loops: CDR1 MDHEN, CDR2 SYDVKM. V was pared by 4 bases and J by 7 bases, with 15 bases of the junction left unmatched. DNA of the CDR3: TGTGCCAGCAGTTCCCAGGACAGGGAAGTGGTTTTGGAGCAGTACTTC. Translation gives CASSSQDREVVLEQYF.

V gene TRBV5-1 combines with J gene TRBJ2-7, with 7 bases aligning to TRBD1. Germline trimming cut 4 bases from V and 0 bases from J; bases unmatched to any gene: 10. Germline CDR1 is SGHRS and CDR2 is YFSETQ. The CDR3 runs 16 residues. The CDR3 reads CASSRYTDRSSYEQYF. The CDR3 DNA reads TGCGCCAGCAGCAGGTATACGGACAGGAGCTCCTACGAGCAGTACTTC.

J is TRBJ2-2 and V is TRBV14, with 8 bases matching TRBD1. From germline, CDR1 is SGHDN and CDR2 FVKESK. V lost 3 bases, J lost 2 bases, and 2 bases stayed unmatched. The CDR3 is 15 residues long. The CDR3 DNA reads as TGTGCCAGCAGCCACAGGGGGCACAACACCGGGGAGCTGTTTTTT. It encodes CASSHRGHNTGELFF.